The text below deals with one T cell receptor beta chain. Its target is not known. The repertoire was sequenced with immunoSEQ multiplex PCR; TCRdb's copy has only in-frame clones and lacks some. The sample records roughly 13,000 clones, around 90% being singletons. This sample was taken from a study of T cell clonotyping in hematopoietic cell transplantation. Study-wide findings and caveats: No sorting was done, leaving CD4 and CD8 contributions mixed.

This CDR3 spans 14 amino acids. Germline values: CDR1 SGHNT, CDR2 YENEEA. V was pared by 8 bases and J by 3 bases, with 3 bases of the junction left unmatched. The sequencing sample was made of peripheral blood mononuclear cells. This TCR was sampled from a man aged 25-45 years in good health. Some clones in this sample may be carry-over from other donors' samples. The chain combines TRBV11-3 with TRBJ2-3, with 12 bases aligning to TRBD2. This CDR3 is CASSTSGGTDTQYF. CDR3 nucleotide sequence: TGTGCCAGCTCAACTAGCGGGGGGACAGATACGCAGTATTTT.